This T cell receptor (beta chain) was sequenced during a study of blood T cell repertoires in COVID-19. Overall study context: T cells, B-cell-depleted T cells, or PBMCs supplied cDNA or gDNA.

The repertoire was sequenced with immunoSEQ multiplex PCR; TCRdb's copy has only in-frame clones and lacks some. The table shows more than 250,000 clones, with around 87% occurring only once. Across 20 to 25 US areas, participants ranged in age from roughly 18 to 95 years. Germline-derived CDR1 and CDR2 are SQVTM and ANQGSEA. This CDR3 comprises 12 residues. V lost 7 bases and J 5 bases, leaving 12 bases between the germline ends. V gene TRBV29-1 combines with J gene TRBJ1-5; D unclear. The sequence was obtained from a woman younger than 30 with acute COVID-19. The source material was PBMCs or T cells enriched from blood (not recorded which). CDR3 sequence: CSAGFRDQPQHF. The CDR3 DNA sequence: TGCAGCGCAGGCTTCCGGGATCAGCCCCAGCATTTT.